These 2 T cell receptor beta chains originate from one sample sequenced in a study of T cell responses to AZD1222 COVID-19 vaccine. TCRdb keeps only in-frame clones here, not all; method: immunoSEQ multiplex PCR. The profile shows 180,000 or so clones, around 90% of them singletons. The sample in question was peripheral blood, obtained 28 days after the second AZD1222 dose. These receptors all come from an adult who received the AZD1222 COVID-19 vaccine.

The chain combines TRBV5-1 with TRBJ2-1; D gene ambiguous. Trimming removed 0 bases at V and 0 bases at J, with 7 bases between. The CDR3 totals 15 residues. Germline CDR1 SGHRS, CDR2 YFSETQ. The CDR3 protein is CASSLGVSSYNEQFF. The CDR3, as DNA: TGCGCCAGCAGCTTGGGAGTCAGCTCCTACAATGAGCAGTTCTTC.

This chain's CDR3 is CASRPGQTYEQFF. Here the CDR3 DNA reads TGTGCCAGCAGACCCGGACAGACCTATGAGCAGTTCTTC. This sequence joins TRBV5-4 and TRBJ2-1, with a possible D match to TRBD1 (6 bases). The CDR3 is 13 residues long. Per the germline V gene, CDR1 is SGHNT and CDR2 is YYREEE (reference sequence). Trimming removed 5 bases at V and 8 bases at J, with 14 bases between.